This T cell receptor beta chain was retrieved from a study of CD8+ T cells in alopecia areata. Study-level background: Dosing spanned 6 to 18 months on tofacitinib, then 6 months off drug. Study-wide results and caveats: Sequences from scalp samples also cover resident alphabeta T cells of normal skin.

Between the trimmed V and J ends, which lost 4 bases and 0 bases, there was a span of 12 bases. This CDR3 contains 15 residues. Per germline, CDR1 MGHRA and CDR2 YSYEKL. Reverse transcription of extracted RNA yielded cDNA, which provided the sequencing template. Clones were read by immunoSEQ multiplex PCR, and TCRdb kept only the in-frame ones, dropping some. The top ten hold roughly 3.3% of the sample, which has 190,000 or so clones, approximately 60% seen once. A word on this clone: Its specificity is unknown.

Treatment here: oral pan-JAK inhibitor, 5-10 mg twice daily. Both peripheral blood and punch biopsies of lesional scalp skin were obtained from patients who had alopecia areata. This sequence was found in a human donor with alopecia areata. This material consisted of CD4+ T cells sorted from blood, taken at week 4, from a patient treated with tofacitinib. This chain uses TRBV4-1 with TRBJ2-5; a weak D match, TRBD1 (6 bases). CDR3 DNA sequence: TGCGCCAGCAGCCGACGGACAGATTACCAAGAGACCCAGTACTTC. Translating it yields CASSRRTDYQETQYF.